The rows below give T cell receptor beta chains drawn from one sample of a study of blood T cell repertoires in COVID-19. Measured with immunoSEQ multiplex PCR; TCRdb has only the in-frame clones, and not every one. The repertoire holds about 220,000 clones, with 80% to 90% as singletons. The sample comprised PBMCs or T cells enriched from blood (not recorded which). The receptors were gathered from a woman aged 18-35 years in a cohort exposed to, infected with or recovered from COVID-19 (not recorded which). The CDR3 runs from the conserved cysteine through the conserved F or W. The order of the fields is clone size, J gene, D gene, V gene, CDR3 DNA, CDR3 protein. The D gene is left open where the match is weak. Size is omitted from some rows. Given values are once, few, many or a class for expanded clones.

>-|TRBJ1-2|-|TRBV28
TGTGCCAGCAGTTCATTGTCCTATGGCTACACCTTC
CASSSLSYGYTF
>-|TRBJ2-7|-|TRBV6-5
TGTGCCAGCTCTCTAACAGGGAAGGGGGCCTACGAGCAGTACTTC
CASSLTGKGAYEQYF
>-|TRBJ1-1|-|TRBV6-5
TGTGCCAGCAGCCGGGGGAGTAGCAACACTGAAGCTTTCTTT
CASSRGSSNTEAFF
>once|TRBJ2-3|-|TRBV3-1/TRBV3-2
TGTGCCAGCAGCCAAGGGGTGGGGGGTAGCACAGATACGCAGTATTTT
CASSQGVGGSTDTQYF
>-|TRBJ1-1|-|TRBV30
TGTGCCTGGAGCCCCCAGACTACTGAAGCTTTCTTT
CAWSPQTTEAFF
>-|TRBJ2-1|TRBD2|TRBV15
TGTGCCACCAGCAGACCGGGACTAGCGGGTAGGAATGAGCAGTTCTTC
CATSRPGLAGRNEQFF
>-|TRBJ1-5|-|TRBV27
TGTGCCCAGGGGTATAGCAATCAGCCCCAGCATTTT
CAQGYSNQPQHF
>-|TRBJ1-2|-|TRBV12-3/TRBV12-4
TGTGCCAGCTCGGACAGTTATGGCTACACCTTC
CASSDSYGYTF
>-|TRBJ2-3|-|TRBV19
TGTGCCACCAAAGACATTCCGATCACAGATACGCAGTATTTT
CATKDIPITDTQYF
>-|TRBJ2-7|TRBD1|TRBV30
TGTGCCTGGAGAGGGACAGGGACTTGGGGGGAGCAGTACTTC
CAWRGTGTWGEQYF
>-|TRBJ1-4|-|TRBV29-1
TGCAGCGTTGTTACTGTTAATAATGAAAAACTGTTTTTT
CSVVTVNNEKLFF
>once|TRBJ2-7|-|TRBV6-2/TRBV6-3
TGTGCCAGCAGCCCCGGGGGATTCGACTACGAGCAGTACTTC
CASSPGGFDYEQYF
>-|TRBJ1-1|-|TRBV5-1
TGCGCCAGCAGCTTGGTTGGAGGGGAGGACACTGAAGCTTTCTTT
CASSLVGGEDTEAFF
>-|TRBJ2-1|-|TRBV25-1
TGTGCCAGCAGTGGCCTCCCGGTATACAATGAGCAGTTCTTC
CASSGLPVYNEQFF
>-|TRBJ1-1|-|TRBV15
TGTGCCACCAGCAGAGATCAAGCAGGGATGGTTTTCTTT
CATSRDQAGMVFF
>-|TRBJ1-6|-|TRBV6-5
TGTGCCAGCAGTTTCCAGGGTTCTAATTCACCCCTCCACTTT
CASSFQGSNSPLHF
>-|TRBJ1-5|-|TRBV11-2
TGTGCCAGCAGCTTAGGAATGGAACGGGGGCAGCCCCAGCATTTT
CASSLGMERGQPQHF
>few|TRBJ1-2|TRBD1|TRBV24-1
TGTGCCACTCGGACAGGGGAGGGCGGCTACACCTTC
CATRTGEGGYTF
>-|TRBJ2-3|-|TRBV12-3/TRBV12-4
TGTGCCAGCTCCCGCATAGGCACAGATACGCAGTATTTT
CASSRIGTDTQYF
>-|TRBJ2-3|TRBD2|TRBV11-3
TGTGCCAGCAGCAAAGCAGCTAGCGGCCCAGATACGCAGTATTTT
CASSKAASGPDTQYF
>-|TRBJ2-1|TRBD1|TRBV4-1
TGCGCCAGCAGCCAAGATCTTGGGGACAGTTCCTACAATGAGCAGTTCTTC
CASSQDLGDSSYNEQFF
>-|TRBJ2-3|TRBD2|TRBV2
TGTGCCAGCAAAAGACTAGCGAAGAGCACAGATACGCAGTATTTT
CASKRLAKSTDTQYF
>once|TRBJ1-5|-|TRBV12-3/TRBV12-4
TGTGCCAGCAGTTCAGGTTTATATCCCCAGCATTTT
CASSSGLYPQHF
>-|TRBJ1-1|-|TRBV12-3/TRBV12-4
TGTGCCAGCAGTTCAGAGGCTGAAGCTTTCTTT
CASSSEAEAFF
>-|TRBJ2-5|TRBD2|TRBV2
TGTGCCAGCGCCCTCACGGGGGGGCGGTTTGGGACCCAGTACTTC
CASALTGGRFGTQYF
>-|TRBJ1-1|-|TRBV5-4
TGTGCCAGCAGCCCCAGGGTGGAGAACACTGAAGCTTTCTTT
CASSPRVENTEAFF
>-|TRBJ1-6|TRBD1|TRBV27
TGTGCCAGCAGTCCCTGGACAGGGCAACGATCACCCCTCCACTTT
CASSPWTGQRSPLHF
>-|TRBJ1-2|-|TRBV12-3/TRBV12-4
TGTGCCAGCAGTTTGAGCAATTATGGCTACACCTTC
CASSLSNYGYTF
>few|TRBJ1-2|TRBD1|TRBV5-4
TGTGCCAGCAGCTACGGGACAGGGGACTATGGCTACACCTTC
CASSYGTGDYGYTF
>-|TRBJ1-4|-|TRBV9
TGTGCCAGCAGCTCCTCCGGGACTAATGAAAAACTGTTTTTT
CASSSSGTNEKLFF
>once|TRBJ2-1|TRBD1|TRBV27
TGTGCCAGCAGTCTAGGACAGGGGCCCGGTACGGGTGAGCAGTTCTTC
CASSLGQGPGTGEQFF
>-|TRBJ2-2|-|TRBV19
TGTGCCAGTAGTATAGGTGGGAGAGGTGCCGGGGAGCTGTTTTTT
CASSIGGRGAGELFF
>-|TRBJ2-5|TRBD1|TRBV7-2
TGTGCCAGCAGCAAAAGGGACAGGGTGTTTGAGACCCAGTACTTC
CASSKRDRVFETQYF